The rows below give T cell receptor beta chains drawn from one sample of a study of shared clonotypes between healthy human individuals. This table comes from immunoSEQ multiplex PCR, and its TCRdb copy is limited to in-frame clones, with some not included. Of some 660,000 clones listed, around 78% are singletons. The specimen sequenced was memory CD4+ T cells sorted from blood. The receptors stem from a woman aged 30 to 39 in good health. The conserved cysteine and the conserved F or W are not part of the CDR3 here. Each record gives: V gene, J gene, CDR3 protein.

TRBV28	TRBJ1-5	ASRNGAGGGQPQH
TRBV20-1	TRBJ2-1	SAQDPVEQF
TRBV7-9	TRBJ2-2	ASSLGLDGTGELF
TRBV11-3	TRBJ2-1	ASSFGDSSNEQF
TRBV10-2	TRBJ2-7	ASSESGGREQY
TRBV11-1	TRBJ2-3	ASSLLAGDTQY
TRBV10-3	TRBJ2-7	AISERGHEQY
TRBV28	TRBJ1-5	ASSSPTGEANQPQH
TRBV7-2	TRBJ1-4	ASSLGRGTGPEKLF
TRBV28	TRBJ1-2	ASSFIGQGDLGAYGYT
TRBV28	TRBJ1-5	ASSPILIQGAREPQH
TRBV11-3	TRBJ2-1	ASSPRGTSGRANEQF
TRBV4-2	TRBJ2-1	ASSQEGSNNEQF
TRBV19	TRBJ2-7	ASSILAGAYEQY
TRBV5-4	TRBJ2-3	ASSPGWAGTDTQY
TRBV28	TRBJ1-2	ASSYLSGYT
TRBV28	TRBJ2-7	ASTRDRAPYEQY
TRBV5-6	TRBJ2-2	ASSLVGELAVTGELF
TRBV19	TRBJ2-2	ATEDRGRRSGELF
TRBV6-1	TRBJ1-1	ASSEGGQTEAF
TRBV19	TRBJ1-1	ASSMFFGGVAEAF
TRBV28	TRBJ1-1	ASISQLTEAF
TRBV7-9	TRBJ2-1	ASSFPTRDEQF
TRBV5-1	TRBJ2-5	ASSWGETQY
TRBV10-3	TRBJ2-7	ASKSSYEQY
TRBV14	TRBJ2-1	ASSQKAGVVNEQF
TRBV29-1	TRBJ2-7	SVYTGLAGPGEQY
TRBV19	TRBJ2-3	ASSASDTQY
TRBV7-9	TRBJ2-7	ASSYSGSSFEQY